This paragraph covers one T cell receptor (beta chain) sequence. The target antigen is unknown. Isolation of CD4+ and CD8+ cells used positive magnetic bead selection, with purity checked by flow cytometry. The germline CDR1 and CDR2 sequences are MNHEY and SVGAGI. The CDR3 covers 14 residues. V shed 10 bases, J shed 6 bases, and the junction held 8 bases outside the gene matches. This sample stems from a study of somatic mutations in cytotoxic T cells in rheumatoid arthritis. The study's findings and limits: The study found CD8+ clonality increased with age in rheumatoid arthritis patients, not healthy controls.

Method: immunoSEQ multiplex PCR; TCRdb's copy keeps in-frame clones and lacks some. The sample consists of 15,000 to 20,000 clones, roughly 72% of them appearing once. The origin of this receptor is a man in his fifties or sixties in good health. Specimen: CD8+ T cells sorted from blood. The rearrangement uses TRBV6-5 and TRBJ2-1, with 11 bases lining up with TRBD1. The CDR3 DNA is TGTGCCACCGCCCGAGGGACAGGGGGCAATGAGCAGTTCTTC. This translates into CATARGTGGNEQFF.